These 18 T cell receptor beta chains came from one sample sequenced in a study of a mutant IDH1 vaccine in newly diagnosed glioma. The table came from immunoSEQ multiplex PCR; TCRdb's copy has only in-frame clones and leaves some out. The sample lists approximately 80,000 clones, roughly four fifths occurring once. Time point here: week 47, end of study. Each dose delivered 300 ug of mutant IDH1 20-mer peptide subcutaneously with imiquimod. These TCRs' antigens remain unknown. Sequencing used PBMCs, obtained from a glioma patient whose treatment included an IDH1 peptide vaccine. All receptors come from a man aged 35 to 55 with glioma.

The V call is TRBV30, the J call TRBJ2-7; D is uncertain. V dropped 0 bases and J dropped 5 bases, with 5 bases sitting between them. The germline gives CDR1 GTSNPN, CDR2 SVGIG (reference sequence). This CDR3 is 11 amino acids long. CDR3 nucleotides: TGTGCCTGGAGTGTACGCGACGAGCAGTACTTC. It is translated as CAWSVRDEQYF.

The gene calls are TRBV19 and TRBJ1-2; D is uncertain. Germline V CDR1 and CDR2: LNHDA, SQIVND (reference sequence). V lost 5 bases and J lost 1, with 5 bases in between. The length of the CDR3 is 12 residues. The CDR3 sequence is CASSGSNYGYTF. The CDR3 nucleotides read TGTGCCAGTAGTGGCAGTAACTATGGCTACACCTTC.

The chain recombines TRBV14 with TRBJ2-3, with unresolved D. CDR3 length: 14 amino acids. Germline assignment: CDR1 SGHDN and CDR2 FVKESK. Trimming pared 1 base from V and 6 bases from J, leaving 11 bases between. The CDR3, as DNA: TGTGCCAGCAGCCAAGGTTTTATTGGGGATACGCAGTATTTT. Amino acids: CASSQGFIGDTQYF.

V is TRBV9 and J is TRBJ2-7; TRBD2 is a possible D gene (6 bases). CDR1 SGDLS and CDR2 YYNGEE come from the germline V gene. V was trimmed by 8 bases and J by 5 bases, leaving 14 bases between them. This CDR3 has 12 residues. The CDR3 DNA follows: TGTGCCAGTGGCGGGATTGGGAACGAGCAGTACTTC. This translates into CASGGIGNEQYF.

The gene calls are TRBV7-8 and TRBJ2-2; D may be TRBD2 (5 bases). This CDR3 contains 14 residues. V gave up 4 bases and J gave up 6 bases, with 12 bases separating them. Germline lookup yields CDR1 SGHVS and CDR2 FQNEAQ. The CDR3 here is CASSSLTSAGELFF. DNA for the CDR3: TGTGCCAGCAGCTCCCTAACTAGTGCCGGGGAGCTGTTTTTT.

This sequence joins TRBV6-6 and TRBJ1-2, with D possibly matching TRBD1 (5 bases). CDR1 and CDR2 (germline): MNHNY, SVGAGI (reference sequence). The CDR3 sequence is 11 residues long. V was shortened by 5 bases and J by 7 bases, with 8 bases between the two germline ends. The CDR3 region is CASSQGGGYTF. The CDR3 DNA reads TGTGCCAGCAGTCAGGGTGGTGGCTACACCTTC.

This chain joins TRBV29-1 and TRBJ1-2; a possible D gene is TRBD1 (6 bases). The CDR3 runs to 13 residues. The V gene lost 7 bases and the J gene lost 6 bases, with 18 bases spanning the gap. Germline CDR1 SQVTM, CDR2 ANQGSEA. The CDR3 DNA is TGCAGCGCCCTTAGGGGGGGCGCCGATGGCTACACCTTC. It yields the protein CSALRGGADGYTF. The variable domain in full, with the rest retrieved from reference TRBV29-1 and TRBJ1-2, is SAVISQKPSRDICQRGTSLTIQCQVDSQVTMMFWYRQQPGQSLTLIATANQGSEATYESGFVIDKFPISRPNLTFSTLTVSNMSPEDSSIYLCSALRGGADGYTFGSGTRLTVV.

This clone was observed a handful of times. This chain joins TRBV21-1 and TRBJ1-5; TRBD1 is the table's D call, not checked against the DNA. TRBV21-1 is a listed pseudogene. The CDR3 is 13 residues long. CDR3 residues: CARTRQGGQPQHF. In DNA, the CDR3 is TGTGCCAGGACCAGACAGGGGGGTCAGCCCCAGCATTTT.

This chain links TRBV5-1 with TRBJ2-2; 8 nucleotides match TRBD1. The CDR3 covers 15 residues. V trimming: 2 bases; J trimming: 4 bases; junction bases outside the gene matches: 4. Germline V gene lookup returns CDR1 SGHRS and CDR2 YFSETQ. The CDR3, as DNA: TGCGCCAGCAGCTTCAGCAGGGGGCGCACCGGGGAGCTGTTTTTT. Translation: CASSFSRGRTGELFF.

The CDR3: CATSARGGQFF. The CDR3 nucleotides are TGTGCCACCAGCGCTAGAGGCGGGCAGTTCTTC. This chain uses TRBV15 with TRBJ2-1; D call uncertain. Trimming stripped 5 bases from V and 12 bases from J, with 11 bases between. There are 11 residues in the CDR3. Germline CDR1 and CDR2: LNHNV and YYDKDF (reference sequence).

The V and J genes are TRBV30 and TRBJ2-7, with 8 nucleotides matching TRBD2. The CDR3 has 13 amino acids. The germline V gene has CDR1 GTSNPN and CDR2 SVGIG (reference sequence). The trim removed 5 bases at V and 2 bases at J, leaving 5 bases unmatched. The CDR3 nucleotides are TGTGCCTGGTCTGTAGCGGGGACCTACGAGCAGTACTTC. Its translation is CAWSVAGTYEQYF.

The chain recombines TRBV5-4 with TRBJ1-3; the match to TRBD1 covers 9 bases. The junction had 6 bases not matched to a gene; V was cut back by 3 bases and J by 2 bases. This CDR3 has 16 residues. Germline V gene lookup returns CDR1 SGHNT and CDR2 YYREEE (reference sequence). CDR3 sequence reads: CASSSGTGFAGNTIYF. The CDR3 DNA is TGTGCCAGCAGCTCCGGGACAGGGTTCGCTGGAAACACCATATATTTT.

The CDR3 loop reads CASQGLAGGSEQFF. The CDR3 region has the DNA TGTGCCAGTCAGGGGCTAGCGGGAGGGTCTGAGCAGTTCTTC. The rearrangement links TRBV19 to TRBJ2-1; TRBD2 matches at 12 bases. Germline values: CDR1 LNHDA, CDR2 SQIVND (reference sequence). The V segment lost 8 bases and the J segment 9 bases; nucleotides outside the gene matches: 8. The CDR3 consists of 14 residues.

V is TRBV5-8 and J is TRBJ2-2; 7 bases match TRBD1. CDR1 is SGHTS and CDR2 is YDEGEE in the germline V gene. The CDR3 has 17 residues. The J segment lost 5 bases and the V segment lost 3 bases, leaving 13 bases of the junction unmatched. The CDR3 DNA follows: TGTGCCAGCAGCTCTACAGGGGTACTGGTTAGGACCGGGGAGCTGTTTTTT. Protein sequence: CASSSTGVLVRTGELFF.

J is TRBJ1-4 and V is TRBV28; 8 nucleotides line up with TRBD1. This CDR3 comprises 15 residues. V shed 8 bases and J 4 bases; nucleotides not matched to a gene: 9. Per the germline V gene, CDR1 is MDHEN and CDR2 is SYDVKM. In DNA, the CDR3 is TGTGCCAGCCACCGGACAGGGCGAATTAATGAAAAACTGTTTTTT. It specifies CASHRTGRINEKLFF.

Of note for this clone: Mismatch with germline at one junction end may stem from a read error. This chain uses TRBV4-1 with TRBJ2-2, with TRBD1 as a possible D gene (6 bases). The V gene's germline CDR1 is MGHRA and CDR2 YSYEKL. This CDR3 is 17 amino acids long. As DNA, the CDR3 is TGCGCCAGTAGCCAAGTGGGACATGTTGCGAACACCGGGGAGCTGTTTTTT. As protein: CASSQVGHVANTGELFF.

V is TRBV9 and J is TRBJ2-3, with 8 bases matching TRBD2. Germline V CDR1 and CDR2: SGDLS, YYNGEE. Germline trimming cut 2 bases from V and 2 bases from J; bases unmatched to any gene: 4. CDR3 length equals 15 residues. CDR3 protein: CASSVVAGSTDTQYF. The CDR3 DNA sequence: TGTGCCAGCAGCGTTGTAGCGGGGTCCACAGATACGCAGTATTTT.

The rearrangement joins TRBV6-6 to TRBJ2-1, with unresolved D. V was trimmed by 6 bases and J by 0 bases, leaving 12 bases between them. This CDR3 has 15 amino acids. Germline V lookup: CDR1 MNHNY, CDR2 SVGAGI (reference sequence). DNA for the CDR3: TGTGCCAGCAGACCATTCGAGAGCTCCTACAATGAGCAGTTCTTC. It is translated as CASRPFESSYNEQFF.